Listed here are 27 T cell receptor beta chains from one sample, sequenced in a study of T-cell memory formation after mild COVID-19. One entry per CDR3 protein results from TCRdb running MiXCR on the 5' RACE reads. Of roughly 410,000 distinct CDR3 sequences in the sample, less than 25% are singletons; the top ten hold 8.8%. Material for sequencing was PBMCs or a T cell subset sorted from them (not recorded which). All receptors come from an adult woman who had mild COVID-19 (a few samples of this study predate the infection). Cell type and time point are not known.

The V gene is TRBV9, the J gene TRBJ2-3; 15 bases line up with TRBD2. The germline gives CDR1 SGDLS, CDR2 YYNGEE. The V gene end was trimmed by 3 bases and the J gene end by 2 bases; junction bases not matched to a gene: 4. CDR3 length: 17 residues. CDR3 sequence: CASSAGLAGGNTDTQYF. Here the CDR3 DNA reads TGTGCCAGCAGCGCCGGACTAGCGGGGGGGAACACAGATACGCAGTATTTT.

A few counts support this clonotype. The gene calls are TRBV12-3 or TRBV12-4 and TRBJ1-1; possible D gene TRBD1, 5 bases. V was cut by 6 bases and J by 3 bases, with 14 bases left in between. The CDR3 loop spans 14 amino acids. Here the CDR3 reads CASSHSAGYTEAFF. CDR3 nucleotide sequence: TGTGCCAGCAGCCATTCTGCAGGGTACACTGAAGCTTTCTTT.

The V and J genes are TRBV4-1 and TRBJ1-3; D gene ambiguous. The V gene's germline CDR1 is MGHRA and CDR2 YSYEKL. Between the trimmed V and J ends, which lost 4 bases and 0 bases, there was a span of 16 bases. This CDR3 has 17 amino acids. CDR3 DNA: TGCGCCAGCAGCCGGTCCGATGAACGGAGCTCTGGAAACACCATATATTTT. It encodes CASSRSDERSSGNTIYF.

This chain joins TRBV19 and TRBJ1-5; no clear D gene. The germline CDR1 and CDR2 sequences are LNHDA and SQIVND (reference sequence). V was trimmed by 9 bases and J by 7 bases, leaving 16 bases between them. CDR3 length equals 13 residues. The CDR3 DNA is TGTGCCAGCGCGGATAGGGTTGGGCAGCCCCAGCATTTT. Amino acids: CASADRVGQPQHF.

The chain uses TRBV4-3 and TRBJ2-7; 8 positions match TRBD2. The V and J ends lost 2 bases and 4 bases, in that order; junction bases with no gene match: 4. The CDR3 extends over 14 amino acids. Germline CDR1 reads LGHNA; CDR2 reads YSLEER. The CDR3: CASSQSGRAYEQYF. As DNA, the CDR3 is TGCGCCAGCAGCCAATCCGGGAGGGCATACGAGCAGTACTTC.

This clonotype was seen repeatedly, ten times or more. The CDR3 coding sequence is TGTGCCACCAGCAGAGCCACTAGATCCGGGGAGCTGTTTTTT. It codes for CATSRATRSGELFF. The chain carries TRBV15 and TRBJ2-2; weak D call: TRBD2 (5 bases). Germline V lookup: CDR1 LNHNV, CDR2 YYDKDF (reference sequence). The CDR3 loop spans 14 amino acids. Trimming removed 1 base at V and 6 bases at J, with 9 bases between. The whole variable domain, filled in from reference TRBV15 and TRBJ2-2, reads DAMVIQNPRYQVTQFGKPVTLSCSQTLNHNVMYWYQQKSSQAPKLLFHYYDKDFNNEADTPDNFQSRRPNTSFCFLDIRSPGLGDTAMYLCATSRATRSGELFFGEGSRLTVL.

This clonotype was recorded a few times. The chain recombines TRBV6-5 with TRBJ1-2, with D possibly TRBD1 on 5 matching bases. The V end lost 0 bases, the J end lost 2 bases, and 7 bases lay between the germline ends. This CDR3 is built from 14 residues. Germline lookup yields CDR1 MNHEY and CDR2 SVGAGI. The CDR3 here is CASSYSRGNYGYTF. The CDR3 DNA is TGTGCCAGCAGTTACTCGAGGGGCAACTATGGCTACACCTTC.

The gene calls are TRBV5-1 and TRBJ1-5; D remains ambiguous. The length of the CDR3 is 15 residues. Trimming took off 7 bases at V and 1 base at J, with 15 bases between the two ends. CDR1 and CDR2 (germline): SGHRS, YFSETQ. This chain's CDR3 is CASSRGDHSNQPQHF. DNA for the CDR3: TGCGCCAGCTCCCGGGGAGACCACAGCAATCAGCCCCAGCATTTT.

There are a few counts of this clonotype. The chain couples TRBV7-2 to TRBJ2-5; TRBD2 agrees at 15 bases. Germline lookup yields CDR1 SGHTA and CDR2 FQGNSA. V shed 4 bases, J shed 4 bases, and the junction held 7 bases outside the gene matches. This CDR3 region has 17 residues. CDR3 sequence reads: CASSSGTSGRYRETQYF. CDR3 DNA: TGTGCCAGCAGCTCCGGGACTAGCGGGAGGTATAGAGAGACCCAGTACTTC.

This clonotype showed up just once. The chain has TRBV12-3 or TRBV12-4 and TRBJ2-1; 8 bases line up with TRBD1. Unmatched junction bases numbered 10, after V lost 8 bases and J lost 7 bases. The CDR3 totals 14 residues. This CDR3 reads CASGPTGDWNEQFF. The CDR3 nucleotides read TGTGCCAGCGGACCGACAGGGGATTGGAATGAGCAGTTCTTC.

There are a few counts of this clonotype. The chain employs TRBV20-1 and TRBJ2-7, with 7 bases lining up with TRBD1. The CDR3 loop spans 13 amino acids. Per the germline V gene, CDR1 is DFQATT and CDR2 is SNEGSKA (reference sequence). The J segment lost 6 bases and the V segment lost 6 bases, leaving 11 bases of the junction unmatched. The CDR3 nucleotides read TGCAGTGCCGAACAGGGGTTCTCCCCCGAGCAGTACTTC. This encodes CSAEQGFSPEQYF.

This chain links TRBV18 with TRBJ2-3, with no clear D. The V end lost 2 bases, the J end lost 2 bases, and 11 bases lay between the germline ends. Germline assignment: CDR1 KGHSH and CDR2 LQKENI. The CDR3 loop spans 15 amino acids. CDR3 bases: TGTGCCAGCTCACCAGTGGCCCAGACCACAGATACGCAGTATTTT. Protein product: CASSPVAQTTDTQYF.

The chain joins TRBV12-3 or TRBV12-4 to TRBJ2-7; 10 bases fit TRBD1. After removal of 6 bases from V and 2 bases from J, the junction contained 13 bases not matched to a gene. The CDR3 has 17 amino acids. The DNA of the CDR3 is TGTGCCAGCAGCTCCACGGGGGACAGGGGCCGTCCCTACGAGCAGTACTTC. As protein: CASSSTGDRGRPYEQYF.

V and J are TRBV16 and TRBJ1-2; tentatively, D is TRBD1 (5 bases). CDR3 length: 13 residues. CDR1 is KGHSY, CDR2 FQNENV, per germline. Trimming removed 1 base from V and 8 bases from J, with 11 bases in between. The CDR3 nucleotides read TGTGCCAGCAGCCAATTTTTGGGGCACGGCTACACCTTC. This sequence encodes CASSQFLGHGYTF.

This chain joins TRBV19 and TRBJ1-2; D perhaps matches TRBD1 (6 bases). The CDR3 consists of 13 residues. Germline lookup yields CDR1 LNHDA and CDR2 SQIVND (reference sequence). V lost 8 bases and J lost 6, with 16 bases in between. The CDR3 here is CASVGGHVNGYTF. The CDR3 DNA sequence: TGTGCCAGTGTCGGGGGCCACGTAAATGGCTACACCTTC.

This clonotype was observed a handful of times. The chain joins TRBV4-1 to TRBJ1-1; D is uncertain. CDR1 and CDR2 (germline): MGHRA, YSYEKL. V dropped 2 bases and J dropped 11 bases, with 15 bases sitting between them. The CDR3 totals 13 residues. For the CDR3, the DNA is TGCGCCAGCAGCCAACGGCTTTTCATGGAGGCTTTCTTT. Protein product: CASSQRLFMEAFF.

This clonotype was seen a few times. The CDR3 bases are TGTGCCAGCAGCCCAAGAGGGGTTTCGGGGGCCAACGTCCTGACTTTC. Residues: CASSPRGVSGANVLTF. The rearrangement uses TRBV9 and TRBJ2-6; TRBD1 or TRBD2 may be the D gene (5 bases each). CDR1 and CDR2 (germline): SGDLS, YYNGEE. V dropped 4 bases and J dropped 4 bases, with 15 bases sitting between them. This CDR3 region has 16 residues.

This clonotype has ten or more counts. The V gene is TRBV11-2, the J gene TRBJ2-2, with TRBD2 matching 10 bases. The CDR3 runs to 16 residues. V lost 8 bases and J lost 6; bases outside the gene matches: 12. Germline V gives CDR1 SGHAT, CDR2 FQNNGV. The CDR3 coding sequence is TGTGCCAGCTCCCACAGAGCGGGGGGGCGTCCCGGGGAGCTGTTTTTT. This sequence encodes CASSHRAGGRPGELFF. Supplemented by reference TRBV11-2 and TRBJ2-2, the full variable domain reads EAGVAQSPRYKIIEKRQSVAFWCNPISGHATLYWYQQILGQGPKLLIQFQNNGVVDDSQLPKDRFSAERLKGVDSTLKIQPAKLEDSAVYLCASSHRAGGRPGELFFGEGSRLTVL.

The rearrangement links TRBV5-1 to TRBJ1-4; tentatively, D is TRBD1 (5 bases). Germline assignment: CDR1 SGHRS and CDR2 YFSETQ. The ends were cut back, 1 base at V and 2 bases at J, with 9 bases in the middle. This CDR3 contains 15 residues. Here the CDR3 DNA reads TGCGCCAGCAGCTTGCGGGGCTATACTAATGAAAAACTGTTTTTT. Protein: CASSLRGYTNEKLFF.

The rearrangement joins TRBV7-9 to TRBJ1-3; possibly TRBD1 for D (5 bases). This CDR3 comprises 15 residues. Germline V gene lookup returns CDR1 SEHNR and CDR2 FQNEAQ (reference sequence). V was trimmed by 5 bases and J by 2 bases, leaving 13 bases between them. The CDR3 spells CASSTQGRTGNTIYF. As DNA, the CDR3 is TGTGCCAGCAGCACGCAGGGAAGGACTGGAAACACCATATATTTT.

Ten or more counts support this clonotype. The chain has TRBV20-1 and TRBJ1-1; D remains ambiguous. The V gene lost 3 bases and the J gene lost 3 bases, with 11 bases spanning the gap. This CDR3 has 13 residues. Germline assignment: CDR1 DFQATT and CDR2 SNEGSKA (reference sequence). CDR3 sequence: CSASPRAHTEAFF. DNA for the CDR3: TGCAGTGCTAGCCCCCGGGCACACACTGAAGCTTTCTTT.

This chain connects TRBV12-5 to TRBJ1-5; D is possibly TRBD1 (6 bases). V was cut by 2 bases and J by 5 bases, with 16 bases left in between. This CDR3 spans 16 amino acids. CDR1 LGHNT and CDR2 FRNRAP come from the germline V gene. Written as DNA, the CDR3 is TGTGCTAGTGGTTTGAGGGCAGGGGAGTACGATCAGCCCCAGCATTTT. Residues: CASGLRAGEYDQPQHF.

The V gene is TRBV6-5, the J gene TRBJ1-3, with unresolved D. CDR3 length: 13 amino acids. Germline assignment: CDR1 MNHEY and CDR2 SVGAGI. V dropped 0 bases and J dropped 7 bases, with 7 bases sitting between them. The CDR3 loop is CASSYSRANTIYF. The CDR3 nucleotides are TGTGCCAGCAGTTACTCCAGAGCGAACACCATATATTTT.

This clonotype was seen a few times. The J gene is TRBJ1-1, the V gene TRBV9; tentative D call: TRBD1 (6 bases). The germline V and J ends were trimmed by 3 bases and 2 bases, with 8 bases remaining between them. The CDR3 is 13 amino acids. Germline V gene lookup returns CDR1 SGDLS and CDR2 YYNGEE. The CDR3 nucleotides are TGTGCCAGCAGCGGGACAGCAAACACTGAAGCTTTCTTT. This encodes CASSGTANTEAFF.

The CDR3 nucleotides are TGTGCCAGCAGCCCAGTCCGACAGGGGGTGTCTAGCGGGACCTACAATGAGCAGTTCTTC. Translating gives CASSPVRQGVSSGTYNEQFF. The chain links TRBV7-9 to TRBJ2-1; D tentatively reads TRBD1 or TRBD2 (9 bases each). Germline loops: CDR1 SEHNR, CDR2 FQNEAQ (reference sequence). The CDR3 covers 20 residues. The V end was cut by 5 bases, the J end by 2 bases, with 28 bases between.

This clonotype showed up just a few times. The DNA for the CDR3 is TGTGCCAGCAGTTGGGGCGGGGGCAGCTCCTACGAGCAGTACTTC. Its protein is CASSWGGGSSYEQYF. The chain recombines TRBV12-3 or TRBV12-4 with TRBJ2-7; possible D gene TRBD2, 7 bases. The V end lost 4 bases, the J end lost 0 bases, and 13 bases lay between the germline ends. This CDR3 spans 15 amino acids.

CDR3 DNA sequence: TGTGCCAGCAGTTCTCCGGGAGCTCTCCACTCCTATAATTCACCCCTCCACTTT. Protein: CASSSPGALHSYNSPLHF. The chain couples TRBV28 to TRBJ1-6; no reliable D call. The CDR3 sequence is 18 residues long. V was trimmed by 4 bases and J by 0 bases, leaving 16 bases between them. Germline V gene lookup returns CDR1 MDHEN and CDR2 SYDVKM.